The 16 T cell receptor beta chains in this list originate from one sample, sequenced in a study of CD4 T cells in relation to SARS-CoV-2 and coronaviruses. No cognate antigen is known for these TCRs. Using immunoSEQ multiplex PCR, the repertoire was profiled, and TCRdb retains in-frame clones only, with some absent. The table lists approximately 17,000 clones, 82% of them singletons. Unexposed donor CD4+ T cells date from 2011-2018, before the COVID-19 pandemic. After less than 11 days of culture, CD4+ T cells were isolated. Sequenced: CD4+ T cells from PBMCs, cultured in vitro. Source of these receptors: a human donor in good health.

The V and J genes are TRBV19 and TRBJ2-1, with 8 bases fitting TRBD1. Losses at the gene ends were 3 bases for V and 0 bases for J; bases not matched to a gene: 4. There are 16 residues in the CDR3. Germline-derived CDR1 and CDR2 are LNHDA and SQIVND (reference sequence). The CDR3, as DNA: TGTGCCAGTAGTATCCAGGACAGGGTCTCCTACAATGAGCAGTTCTTC. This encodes CASSIQDRVSYNEQFF.

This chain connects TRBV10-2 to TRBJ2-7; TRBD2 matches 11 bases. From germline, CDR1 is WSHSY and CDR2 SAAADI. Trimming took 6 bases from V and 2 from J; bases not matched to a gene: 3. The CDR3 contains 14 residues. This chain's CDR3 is CASRVAGGPYEQYF. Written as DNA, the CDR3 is TGCGCCAGCAGGGTAGCGGGAGGGCCCTACGAGCAGTACTTC.

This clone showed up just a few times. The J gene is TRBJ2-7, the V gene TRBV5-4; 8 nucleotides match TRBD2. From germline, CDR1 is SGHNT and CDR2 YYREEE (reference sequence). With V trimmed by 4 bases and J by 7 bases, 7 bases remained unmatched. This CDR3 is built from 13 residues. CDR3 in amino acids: CASSLGVAGEQYF. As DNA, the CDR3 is TGTGCCAGCAGCCTCGGGGTAGCGGGGGAGCAGTACTTC.

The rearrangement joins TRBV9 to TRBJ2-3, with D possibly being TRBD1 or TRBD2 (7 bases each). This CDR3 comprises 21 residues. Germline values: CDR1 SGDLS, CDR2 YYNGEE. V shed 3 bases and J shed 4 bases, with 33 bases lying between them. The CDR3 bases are TGTGCCAGCAGCGGTCCGGGACAGTCCCCCCGGAGGCGGGAGAAGGCAGATACGCAGTATTTT. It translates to CASSGPGQSPRRREKADTQYF. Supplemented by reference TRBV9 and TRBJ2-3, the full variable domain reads DSGVTQTPKHLITATGQRVTLRCSPRSGDLSVYWYQQSLDQGLQFLIQYYNGEERAKGNILERFSAQQFPDLHSELNLSSLELGDSALYFCASSGPGQSPRRREKADTQYFGPGTRLTVL.

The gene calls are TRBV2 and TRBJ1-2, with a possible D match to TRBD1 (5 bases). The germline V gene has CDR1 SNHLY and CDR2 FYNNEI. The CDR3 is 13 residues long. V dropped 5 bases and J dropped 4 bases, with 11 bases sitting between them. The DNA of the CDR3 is TGTGCCAGCAGTATAACGGGACTCTATGGCTACACCTTC. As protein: CASSITGLYGYTF.

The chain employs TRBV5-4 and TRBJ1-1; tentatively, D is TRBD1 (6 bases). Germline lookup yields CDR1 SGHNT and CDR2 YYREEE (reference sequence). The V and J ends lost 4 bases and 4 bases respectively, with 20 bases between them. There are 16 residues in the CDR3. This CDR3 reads CASSPRGGRESTEAFF. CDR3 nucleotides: TGTGCCAGCAGCCCCCGGGGGGGCAGGGAAAGCACTGAAGCTTTCTTT.

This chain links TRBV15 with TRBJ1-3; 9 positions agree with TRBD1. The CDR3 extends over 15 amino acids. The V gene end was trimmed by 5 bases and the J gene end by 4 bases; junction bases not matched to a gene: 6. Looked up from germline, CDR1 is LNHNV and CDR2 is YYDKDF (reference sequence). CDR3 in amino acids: CATSADRGGGNTIYF. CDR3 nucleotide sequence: TGTGCCACCAGCGCGGACAGGGGTGGGGGAAACACCATATATTTT.

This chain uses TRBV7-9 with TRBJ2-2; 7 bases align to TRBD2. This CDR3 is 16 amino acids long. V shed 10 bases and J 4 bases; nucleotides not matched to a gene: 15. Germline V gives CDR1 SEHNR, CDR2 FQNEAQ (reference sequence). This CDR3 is CATSPGGRGVTGELFF. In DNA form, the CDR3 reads TGTGCCACTTCACCTGGCGGTCGGGGGGTCACCGGGGAGCTGTTTTTT.

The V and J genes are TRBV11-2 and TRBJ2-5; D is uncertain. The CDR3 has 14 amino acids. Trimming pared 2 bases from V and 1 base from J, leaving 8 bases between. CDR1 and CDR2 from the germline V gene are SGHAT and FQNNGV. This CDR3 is CASSLLQPQETQYF. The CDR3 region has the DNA TGTGCCAGCAGCTTACTACAGCCCCAAGAGACCCAGTACTTC.

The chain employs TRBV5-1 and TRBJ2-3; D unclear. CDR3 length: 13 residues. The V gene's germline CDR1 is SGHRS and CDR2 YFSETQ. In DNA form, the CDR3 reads TGCGCATCTCTGGGCAGGAGCACAGATACGCAGTATTTT. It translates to CASLGRSTDTQYF.

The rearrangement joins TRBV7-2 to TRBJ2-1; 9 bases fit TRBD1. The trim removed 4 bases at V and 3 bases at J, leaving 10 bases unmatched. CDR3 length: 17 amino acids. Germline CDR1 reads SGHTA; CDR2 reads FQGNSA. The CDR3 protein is CASSSPQGARGYNEQFF. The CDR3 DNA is TGTGCCAGCAGCTCTCCACAGGGGGCAAGGGGCTACAATGAGCAGTTCTTC.

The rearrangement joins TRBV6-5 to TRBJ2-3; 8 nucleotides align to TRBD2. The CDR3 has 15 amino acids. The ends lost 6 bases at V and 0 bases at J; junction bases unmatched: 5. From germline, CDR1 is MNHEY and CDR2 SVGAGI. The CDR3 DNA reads TGTGCCAGCAGCCTAGCGGGCCCGAGCACAGATACGCAGTATTTT. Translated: CASSLAGPSTDTQYF.

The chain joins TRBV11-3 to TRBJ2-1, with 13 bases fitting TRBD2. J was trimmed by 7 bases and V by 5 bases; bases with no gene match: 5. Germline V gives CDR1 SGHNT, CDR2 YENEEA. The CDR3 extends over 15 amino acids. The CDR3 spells CASSQGLAGRNEQFF. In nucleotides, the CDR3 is TGTGCCAGCAGCCAGGGACTAGCGGGAAGGAATGAGCAGTTCTTC.

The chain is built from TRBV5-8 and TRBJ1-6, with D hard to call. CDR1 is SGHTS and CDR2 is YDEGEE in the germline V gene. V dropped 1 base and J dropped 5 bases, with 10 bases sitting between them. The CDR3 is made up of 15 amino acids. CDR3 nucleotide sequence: TGTGCCAGCAGCTTGAATGGGTGGCATAATTCACCCCTCCACTTT. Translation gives CASSLNGWHNSPLHF. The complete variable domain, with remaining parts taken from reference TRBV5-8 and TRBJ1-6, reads EAGVTQSPTHLIKTRGQQATLRCSPISGHTSVYWYQQALGLGLQFLLWYDEGEERNRGNFPPRFSGRQFPNYSSELNVNALELEDSALYLCASSLNGWHNSPLHFGNGTRLTVT.

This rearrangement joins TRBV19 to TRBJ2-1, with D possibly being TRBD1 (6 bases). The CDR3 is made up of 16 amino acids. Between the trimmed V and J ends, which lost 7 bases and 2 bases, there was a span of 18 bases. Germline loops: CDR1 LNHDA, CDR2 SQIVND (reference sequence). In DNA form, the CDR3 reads TGTGCCAGTACCTCCCAGGACAGCTCTACCTACAATGAGCAGTTCTTC. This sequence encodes CASTSQDSSTYNEQFF.

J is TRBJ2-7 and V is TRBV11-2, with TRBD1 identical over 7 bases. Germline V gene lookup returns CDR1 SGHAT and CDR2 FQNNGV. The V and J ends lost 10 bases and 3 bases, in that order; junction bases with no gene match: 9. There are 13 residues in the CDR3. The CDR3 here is CANRTTGFYEQYF. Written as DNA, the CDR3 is TGTGCCAACAGAACGACAGGGTTCTACGAGCAGTACTTC.